A single sample is the source of the 8 T cell receptor beta chains below, sequenced in a study of CD8 T cells in ankylosing spondylitis. In TCRdb, the 5' RACE reads were re-called with MiXCR into one record per CDR3 protein. The table includes a few hundred thousand distinct CDR3 sequences, around 21% detected once. Sequenced: blood, either unsorted or a sorted T cell fraction (not recorded which). The receptors were gathered from a female donor with ankylosing spondylitis or in good health (not recorded which).

The V and J genes are TRBV27 and TRBJ2-3, with 10 bases lining up with TRBD2. V trimming: 3 bases; J trimming: 6 bases; junction bases outside the gene matches: 3. This CDR3 is built from 14 residues. Germline CDR1 is MNHEY and CDR2 is SMNVEV (reference sequence). CDR3 DNA: TGTGCCAGCAGTTTTAGCGGGAGGAGGGATACGCAGTATTTT. Translation: CASSFSGRRDTQYF.

This rearrangement joins TRBV29-1 to TRBJ1-2; 8 bases line up with TRBD1. The CDR3 spans 11 residues. Germline-derived CDR1 and CDR2 are SQVTM and ANQGSEA. With 6 bases clipped from V and 13 bases from J, the junction kept 10 bases outside the gene matches. The CDR3 sequence is CSVMGQGAVTF. The CDR3, as DNA: TGCAGCGTGATGGGTCAGGGGGCAGTCACCTTC.

The V call is TRBV6-1, the J call TRBJ2-6; D is undetermined. Trimming removed 8 bases from V and 0 bases from J, with 8 bases in between. Germline V gene data show CDR1 as MNHNS and CDR2 as SASEGT. CDR3 length: 14 amino acids. In DNA, the CDR3 is TGTGCCAGCCGCGAGGTCTCTGGGGCCAACGTCCTGACTTTC. It specifies CASREVSGANVLTF.

V gene TRBV7-9 combines with J gene TRBJ2-3, with D maybe TRBD1 (6 bases). V was cut by 5 bases and J by 5 bases, with 20 bases left in between. The CDR3 spans 16 residues. Germline lookup yields CDR1 SEHNR and CDR2 FQNEAQ (reference sequence). CDR3 in amino acids: CASSEHRASDLDTQYF. In DNA, the CDR3 is TGTGCCAGCAGCGAGCACAGGGCCTCAGATTTAGATACGCAGTATTTT.

This clonotype was counted between two and nine times. The chain uses TRBV6-4 and TRBJ2-1; the D gene could be TRBD1 or TRBD2 (5 bases each). The CDR3 has 14 amino acids. Deletions cut 3 bases from V and 9 bases from J, with 15 bases between. Germline CDR1 and CDR2: MRHNA and SNTAGT. CDR3: CASSDLGRPGEQFF. Written as DNA, the CDR3 is TGTGCCAGCAGTGATTTGGGACGACCCGGTGAGCAGTTCTTC.

The CDR3 DNA follows: TGCAGTGCTATAGTGACAGGAGGGGGAGACGACGAGCAGTACTTC. This encodes CSAIVTGGGDDEQYF. The chain joins TRBV20-1 to TRBJ2-7; D tentatively fits TRBD1 or TRBD2 (6 bases each). CDR3 length equals 15 residues. Looked up from germline, CDR1 is DFQATT and CDR2 is SNEGSKA (reference sequence). Trimming removed 4 bases from V and 5 bases from J, with 21 bases in between.

The chain uses TRBV30 and TRBJ2-1; 8 nucleotides line up with TRBD2. The germline gives CDR1 GTSNPN, CDR2 SVGIG (reference sequence). The V and J ends lost 7 bases and 7 bases, in that order; junction bases with no gene match: 15. The CDR3 runs to 15 residues. Here the CDR3 reads CAFRGVAGFWNEQFF. CDR3 DNA: TGTGCCTTTAGGGGGGTAGCGGGATTCTGGAATGAGCAGTTCTTC.

The chain is built from TRBV5-1 and TRBJ2-3, with unresolved D. The germline V and J ends were trimmed by 4 bases and 5 bases, with 14 bases remaining between them. This CDR3 is built from 14 residues. Germline V gene lookup returns CDR1 SGHRS and CDR2 YFSETQ. CDR3 sequence: CASSHRSWEDTQYF. Here the CDR3 DNA reads TGCGCCAGCAGCCATCGATCGTGGGAAGATACGCAGTATTTT. Drawing the rest from reference TRBV5-1 and TRBJ2-3, the complete variable domain is KAGVTQTPRYLIKTRGQQVTLSCSPISGHRSVSWYQQTPGQGLQFLFEYFSETQRNKGNFPGRFSGRQFSNSRSEMNVSTLELGDSALYLCASSHRSWEDTQYFGPGTRLTVL.